Listed below are T cell receptor beta chains from one sample, sequenced in a study of T cells in Graves' hyperthyroidism and ophthalmopathy. TCRdb used MiXCR to reprocess the multiplex PCR reads, holding one entry per CDR3 protein. The sample consists of about 290,000 distinct CDR3 sequences, roughly 13% of them appearing once. The sequencing sample was made of blood. These receptors were taken from a woman in her thirties or forties with Graves' hyperthyroidism. The CDR3 runs from the conserved cysteine through the conserved F or W. A D gene is named only where the DNA matches it firmly. Not every row has a clone size; where given, it reads once, few, many or a size class.

CDR3nt: TGCAGTGCTAGAGACAAGGACAGGGGGTACGAGCAGTACTTC
CDR3aa: CSARDKDRGYEQYF
abundance: many
v_gene: TRBV20-1
j_gene: TRBJ2-7
d_gene: TRBD1

CDR3nt: TGTGCTAGTGGTTTGGTACGACAGGGGTTTGGCAATCAGCCCCAGCATTTT
CDR3aa: CASGLVRQGFGNQPQHF
abundance: many
v_gene: TRBV12-5
j_gene: TRBJ1-5
d_gene: TRBD1

CDR3nt: TGTGCCAGCAGCTTAGTATGGCAGGTCTCCTACGAGCAGTACTTC
CDR3aa: CASSLVWQVSYEQYF
abundance: -
v_gene: TRBV7-2
j_gene: TRBJ2-7
d_gene: -

CDR3nt: TGTGCCAGCAGCTTAGACCAGGCGTACCAAGAGACCCAGTACTTC
CDR3aa: CASSLDQAYQETQYF
abundance: many
v_gene: TRBV7-9
j_gene: TRBJ2-5
d_gene: -

CDR3nt: TGTGCCAGCAGATCCACTAACACCGGGGAGCTGTTTTTT
CDR3aa: CASRSTNTGELFF
abundance: many
v_gene: TRBV7-9
j_gene: TRBJ2-2
d_gene: -

CDR3nt: TGTGCCAGCAGTCTAGACAGGGATGAAAAACTGTTTTTT
CDR3aa: CASSLDRDEKLFF
abundance: -
v_gene: TRBV11-2
j_gene: TRBJ1-4
d_gene: TRBD1

CDR3nt: TGTGCCACCTCCTTCGGGAGTCTGGTTCTTCGAGATTCCTACGAGCAGTACTTC
CDR3aa: CATSFGSLVLRDSYEQYF
abundance: many
v_gene: TRBV6-1
j_gene: TRBJ2-7
d_gene: -

CDR3nt: TGTGCCAGCAGCCCTGGCCAGGGTAATGGCTACACCTTC
CDR3aa: CASSPGQGNGYTF
abundance: many
v_gene: TRBV12-3/TRBV12-4
j_gene: TRBJ1-2
d_gene: -

CDR3nt: TGTGCCTGGAGTATCCCCAGGGTTCTATGGGGATCACCCCTCCACTTT
CDR3aa: CAWSIPRVLWGSPLHF
abundance: once
v_gene: TRBV30
j_gene: TRBJ1-6
d_gene: -

CDR3nt: TGTGCCAGCAGTTACATTAAGGAGTATAATTCACCCCTCCACTTT
CDR3aa: CASSYIKEYNSPLHF
abundance: many
v_gene: TRBV27
j_gene: TRBJ1-6
d_gene: -

CDR3nt: TGTGCCAGCATCTATCAGAACGCAGCGGGAGGCTGTTACAATGAGCAGTTCTTC
CDR3aa: CASIYQNAAGGCYNEQFF
abundance: few
v_gene: TRBV6-1
j_gene: TRBJ2-1
d_gene: TRBD2

CDR3nt: TGTGCCAGCACCCCCCGGGTTACCGGGGAGCTGTTTTTT
CDR3aa: CASTPRVTGELFF
abundance: many
v_gene: TRBV12-3/TRBV12-4
j_gene: TRBJ2-2
d_gene: -

CDR3nt: TGTGCCACCAGGGAAGGCACAGTCTCCTACGAGCAGTACTTC
CDR3aa: CATREGTVSYEQYF
abundance: -
v_gene: TRBV6-1
j_gene: TRBJ2-7
d_gene: -

CDR3nt: TGTGCCAGCAGATTAAGCGGGAGGTCCACCGGGGAGCTGTTTTTT
CDR3aa: CASRLSGRSTGELFF
abundance: many
v_gene: TRBV12-3/TRBV12-4
j_gene: TRBJ2-2
d_gene: TRBD2

CDR3nt: TGTGCCAGTAGTATTATCGGGGGCGGCACAGATACGCAGTATTTT
CDR3aa: CASSIIGGGTDTQYF
abundance: few
v_gene: TRBV19
j_gene: TRBJ2-3
d_gene: -

CDR3nt: TGTGCCAGCAGCTTAGTTCTGGACAATGAGCAGTTCTTC
CDR3aa: CASSLVLDNEQFF
abundance: -
v_gene: TRBV7-2
j_gene: TRBJ2-1
d_gene: -

CDR3nt: TGTGCCAGCAGCTTAAGGCGGGATGAGCAGTTCTTC
CDR3aa: CASSLRRDEQFF
abundance: many
v_gene: TRBV11-2
j_gene: TRBJ2-1
d_gene: -

CDR3nt: TGTGCCATCGCCGGGACAGGGCACTATGGCTACACCTTC
CDR3aa: CAIAGTGHYGYTF
abundance: many
v_gene: TRBV10-3
j_gene: TRBJ1-2
d_gene: TRBD1

CDR3nt: TGTGCCAGTAGTAGCTGGGACAGGGGCGGCGTGGAGACCCAGTACTTC
CDR3aa: CASSSWDRGGVETQYF
abundance: -
v_gene: TRBV19
j_gene: TRBJ2-5
d_gene: TRBD1

CDR3nt: TGTGCCAGCAGCTCCCTACAGGGAGAGCAAGAGACCCAGTACTTC
CDR3aa: CASSSLQGEQETQYF
abundance: many
v_gene: TRBV7-9
j_gene: TRBJ2-5
d_gene: -

CDR3nt: TGTGCCACAGGGTCTCACTACGAGCAGTACTTC
CDR3aa: CATGSHYEQYF
abundance: many
v_gene: TRBV6-2/TRBV6-3
j_gene: TRBJ2-7
d_gene: -

CDR3nt: TGTGCCAGCAGCTTAGAATTTGGCTCCGGGGAGCTGTTTTTT
CDR3aa: CASSLEFGSGELFF
abundance: -
v_gene: TRBV7-6
j_gene: TRBJ2-2
d_gene: -

CDR3nt: TGCAGTGCTGGGGGACTAGCGGGAGTCGGGCAGTACTTC
CDR3aa: CSAGGLAGVGQYF
abundance: many
v_gene: TRBV20-1
j_gene: TRBJ2-7
d_gene: TRBD2

CDR3nt: TGTGCCAGCAGTTCAACAGGGGCGACTAATGAAAAACTGTTTTTT
CDR3aa: CASSSTGATNEKLFF
abundance: few
v_gene: TRBV6-5
j_gene: TRBJ1-4
d_gene: TRBD1

CDR3nt: TGTGCCATCCGGGACAGCTCCTACGAGCAGTACTTC
CDR3aa: CAIRDSSYEQYF
abundance: many
v_gene: TRBV6-1
j_gene: TRBJ2-7
d_gene: TRBD1

CDR3nt: TGTGCCAGCAGTCCCCAGACAGAAATGCACACTGAAGCTTTCTTT
CDR3aa: CASSPQTEMHTEAFF
abundance: -
v_gene: TRBV28
j_gene: TRBJ1-1
d_gene: -

CDR3nt: TGTGCCAGCAGCCTGGACGGCTCTGGAAACACCATATATTTT
CDR3aa: CASSLDGSGNTIYF
abundance: few
v_gene: TRBV5-8
j_gene: TRBJ1-3
d_gene: -

CDR3nt: TGTGCCAGCAGCCAAGATAATTGGGGGTATGGCTACACCTTC
CDR3aa: CASSQDNWGYGYTF
abundance: many
v_gene: TRBV3-1
j_gene: TRBJ1-2
d_gene: -

CDR3nt: TGCAGTGCTAGAGGGACTAGCGGGGTCTGGGAGCAGTACTTC
CDR3aa: CSARGTSGVWEQYF
abundance: many
v_gene: TRBV20-1
j_gene: TRBJ2-7
d_gene: TRBD2

CDR3nt: TGCAGCGTTGAGGAGGGCGCCGGGGAGCTGTTTTTT
CDR3aa: CSVEEGAGELFF
abundance: many
v_gene: TRBV29-1
j_gene: TRBJ2-2
d_gene: -

CDR3nt: TGCAGTGCCCAAGACAGGGGGAAAGAGACCCAGTACTTC
CDR3aa: CSAQDRGKETQYF
abundance: many
v_gene: TRBV20-1
j_gene: TRBJ2-5
d_gene: TRBD1

CDR3nt: TGTGCTAGTGGCCCTGGGGCCTGGGGGGGCACAGATACGCAGTATTTT
CDR3aa: CASGPGAWGGTDTQYF
abundance: -
v_gene: TRBV12-5
j_gene: TRBJ2-3
d_gene: -

CDR3nt: TGTGCCAGCAGTTTGTGGACAGGGCCTTCTAACTATGGCTACACCTTC
CDR3aa: CASSLWTGPSNYGYTF
abundance: -
v_gene: TRBV28
j_gene: TRBJ1-2
d_gene: TRBD1

CDR3nt: TGTGCCAGCAGCGTGGTGGGGTTTAGCACAGATACGCAGTATTTT
CDR3aa: CASSVVGFSTDTQYF
abundance: few
v_gene: TRBV9
j_gene: TRBJ2-3
d_gene: -

CDR3nt: TGTGCCAGCAGTGAGCCGGGACTAGACGAGCAGTACTTC
CDR3aa: CASSEPGLDEQYF
abundance: many
v_gene: TRBV6-1
j_gene: TRBJ2-7
d_gene: TRBD2

CDR3nt: TGTGCCACCAACCCTCAGACAGTTTCAGCCACTGAAGCTTTCTTT
CDR3aa: CATNPQTVSATEAFF
abundance: many
v_gene: TRBV2
j_gene: TRBJ1-1
d_gene: -

CDR3nt: TGTGCCAGCAGTAGGCGGCCTAACAACGAGCAGTACTTC
CDR3aa: CASSRRPNNEQYF
abundance: -
v_gene: TRBV6-1
j_gene: TRBJ2-7
d_gene: -

CDR3nt: TGTGCCACCGGGGGCAGGGGAGACGAGCAGTACTTC
CDR3aa: CATGGRGDEQYF
abundance: few
v_gene: TRBV2
j_gene: TRBJ2-7
d_gene: -

CDR3nt: TGTGCCAGCAGCTACCCGGGACGCCTGACCGGCAACAACTATGGCTACACCTTC
CDR3aa: CASSYPGRLTGNNYGYTF
abundance: many
v_gene: TRBV9
j_gene: TRBJ1-2
d_gene: -

CDR3nt: TGTGCCAGCAGTTTACTCCGGGTCTCTGGAAACACCATATATTTT
CDR3aa: CASSLLRVSGNTIYF
abundance: many
v_gene: TRBV28
j_gene: TRBJ1-3
d_gene: -

CDR3nt: TGCAGTGCCGGGGGACAGGGGGATCAGCCCCAGCATTTT
CDR3aa: CSAGGQGDQPQHF
abundance: many
v_gene: TRBV20-1
j_gene: TRBJ1-5
d_gene: TRBD1

CDR3nt: TGTGCCAGCAAACCGGTCCACAACACTGAAGCTTTCTTT
CDR3aa: CASKPVHNTEAFF
abundance: many
v_gene: TRBV2
j_gene: TRBJ1-1
d_gene: -

CDR3nt: TGTGCCAGCGTCTTAGGCTTGAACACTGAAGCTTTCTTT
CDR3aa: CASVLGLNTEAFF
abundance: many
v_gene: TRBV6-1
j_gene: TRBJ1-1
d_gene: -

CDR3nt: TGCGCCAGCAGACCCTGCGTCTTTGAGTATAGCAATCAGCCCCAGCATTTT
CDR3aa: CASRPCVFEYSNQPQHF
abundance: -
v_gene: TRBV10-1
j_gene: TRBJ1-5
d_gene: -

CDR3nt: TGTGCCAGCAGTTACTCGACAGGTTCTGGGGCCAACGTCCTGACTTTC
CDR3aa: CASSYSTGSGANVLTF
abundance: -
v_gene: TRBV6-5
j_gene: TRBJ2-6
d_gene: -

CDR3nt: TGTGCCACTACACCGGGAGGGACTGAAGCTTTCTTT
CDR3aa: CATTPGGTEAFF
abundance: many
v_gene: TRBV28
j_gene: TRBJ1-1
d_gene: -

CDR3nt: TGTGCCAGCAGCCAAGTCAGGAGCGAGCAGTACTTC
CDR3aa: CASSQVRSEQYF
abundance: -
v_gene: TRBV3-1
j_gene: TRBJ2-7
d_gene: -